The 20 T cell receptor beta chains listed next were all sequenced from one sample in a study of blood T cell repertoires in COVID-19. The method was immunoSEQ multiplex PCR; TCRdb's version includes in-frame clones alone and lacks a portion of them. The table records about 150,000 clones, about nine tenths of them present only once. Sequencing used PBMCs or T cells enriched from blood (not recorded which). The receptors originated from a man between 45 and 60 years old who had recovered from COVID-19.

Turning to this clone: The junction departs from the called germline gene at one end, perhaps through a read error. The chain is built from TRBV7-7 and TRBJ2-5; TRBD2 aligns across 9 bases. This CDR3 has 11 amino acids. CDR1 and CDR2 from the germline V gene are SSHAT and FNYEAQ (reference sequence). CDR3 nucleotide sequence: TGTGCTAGCAGCGGGGGGGAGACCCAGTACTTC. It yields the protein CASSGGETQYF.

This sequence joins TRBV7-2 and TRBJ2-7; TRBD1 matches 10 bases. Germline V CDR1 and CDR2: SGHTA, FQGNSA. The CDR3 contains 15 residues. The J segment lost 4 bases and the V segment lost 1 base, leaving 4 bases of the junction unmatched. The CDR3 sequence: CASSLGPGQGYEQYF. The CDR3 DNA sequence: TGTGCCAGCAGCTTAGGGCCGGGACAGGGGTACGAGCAGTACTTC.

V is TRBV28 and J is TRBJ1-2; D may be TRBD1 (6 bases). The CDR3 is 13 residues long. The ends were cut back, 5 bases at V and 3 bases at J, with 10 bases in the middle. CDR1 MDHEN and CDR2 SYDVKM come from the germline V gene. CDR3 region: CASSLTGYYGYTF. The DNA of the CDR3 is TGTGCCAGCAGTCTGACAGGATACTATGGCTACACCTTC.

This clone was recorded only once. This chain uses TRBV4-3 with TRBJ1-4, with 7 bases lining up with TRBD1. In germline, CDR1 is LGHNA, CDR2 YSLEER. The CDR3 is made up of 16 amino acids. V dropped 0 bases and J dropped 8; count of bases not matched to a gene: 9. CDR3 nucleotides: TGCGCCAGCAGCCAAGACCCGTTTCGGGACAGCGAAAAACTGTTTTTT. Its protein product is CASSQDPFRDSEKLFF.

This chain joins TRBV6-4 and TRBJ1-6; TRBD1 is a possible D gene (5 bases). V shed 6 bases and J shed 5 bases, with 17 bases lying between them. Germline V gene data show CDR1 as MRHNA and CDR2 as SNTAGT. CDR3 size: 16 residues. CDR3 residues: CASSEDGAVDNSPLHF. Here the CDR3 DNA reads TGTGCCAGCAGCGAGGATGGGGCGGTCGATAATTCACCCCTCCACTTT.

This chain uses TRBV11-2 with TRBJ2-7; TRBD2 might be the D (6 bases). V was trimmed by 0 bases and J by 7 bases, leaving 13 bases between them. In germline, CDR1 is SGHAT, CDR2 FQNNGV. The CDR3 is 14 amino acids. The CDR3 loop reads CASSLDRWGDEQYV. CDR3 in DNA: TGTGCCAGCAGCTTAGACAGGTGGGGGGATGAGCAGTACGTC.

The chain links TRBV7-2 to TRBJ2-2; the match to TRBD2 covers 12 bases. Germline CDR1 SGHTA, CDR2 FQGNSA. V shed 5 bases and J 6 bases; nucleotides not matched to a gene: 4. This CDR3 has 15 amino acids. The CDR3: CASSQGLAGSGELFF. The CDR3 DNA follows: TGTGCCAGCAGCCAAGGACTAGCGGGGTCCGGGGAGCTGTTTTTT.

The V gene is TRBV11-2, the J gene TRBJ2-1; tentative D call: TRBD2 (6 bases). Germline lookup yields CDR1 SGHAT and CDR2 FQNNGV. V was clipped by 0 bases and J by 1 base, with 16 bases between them. The CDR3 is made up of 18 amino acids. CDR3 sequence reads: CASSLDLEGEGSYNEQFF. The CDR3 nucleotides read TGTGCCAGCAGCTTAGATTTGGAGGGAGAGGGTTCCTACAATGAGCAGTTCTTC.

The V and J genes are TRBV5-4 and TRBJ2-3, with D perhaps matching TRBD2 (6 bases). Germline V CDR1 and CDR2: SGHNT, YYREEE (reference sequence). This CDR3 has 12 residues. Trimming pared 3 bases from V and 7 bases from J, leaving 9 bases between. The CDR3 is CASSWDLNTQYF. The CDR3 bases are TGTGCCAGCAGCTGGGACTTGAATACGCAGTATTTT.

The genes are TRBV7-9 and TRBJ1-2; D might be TRBD1 (6 bases). The CDR3 consists of 15 residues. CDR1 and CDR2 (germline): SEHNR, FQNEAQ (reference sequence). Trimming took 2 bases from V and 6 from J, leaving 16 bases between them. This CDR3 is CASSLNSGVSHGYTF. For the CDR3, the DNA is TGTGCCAGCAGCTTAAACTCAGGGGTATCCCATGGCTACACCTTC.

The V and J genes are TRBV11-2 and TRBJ2-5, with TRBD2 identical over 8 bases. The CDR3 contains 16 residues. With 1 base clipped from V and 5 bases from J, the junction kept 9 bases outside the gene matches. Per the germline V gene, CDR1 is SGHAT and CDR2 is FQNNGV. The CDR3 spells CASSLGSSGVWETQYF. For the CDR3, the DNA is TGTGCCAGCAGCTTAGGGAGTAGCGGGGTTTGGGAGACCCAGTACTTC.

The chain uses TRBV7-6 and TRBJ2-1; TRBD2 aligns across 8 bases. V lost 1 base and J lost 2; bases outside the gene matches: 7. Per germline, CDR1 SGHVS and CDR2 FNYEAQ. The CDR3 consists of 17 residues. CDR3 region: CASSLVSLAGTYNEQFF. CDR3 nucleotide sequence: TGTGCCAGCAGCTTAGTTTCGCTAGCGGGTACCTACAATGAGCAGTTCTTC.

The chain is built from TRBV30 and TRBJ1-1; tentatively, D is TRBD1 (6 bases). Germline CDR1 is GTSNPN and CDR2 is SVGIG (reference sequence). The CDR3 consists of 12 residues. With 8 bases removed from V and 4 bases from J, the gap between germline ends came to 14 bases. The CDR3 sequence is CAGKGGFTEAFF. The CDR3 DNA follows: TGTGCCGGCAAGGGGGGGTTCACTGAAGCTTTCTTT.

This chain connects TRBV18 to TRBJ2-2, with D tentatively TRBD1 (6 bases). The CDR3 loop spans 14 amino acids. V was cut by 6 bases and J by 6 bases, with 14 bases left in between. The germline V gene has CDR1 KGHSH and CDR2 LQKENI. This CDR3 is CASSWDTMSGELFF. In DNA, the CDR3 is TGTGCCAGCTCGTGGGACACCATGTCCGGGGAGCTGTTTTTT. Full variable domain (rest looked up from reference TRBV18 and TRBJ2-2): NAGVMQNPRHLVRRRGQEARLRCSPMKGHSHVYWYRQLPEEGLKFMVYLQKENIIDESGMPKERFSAEFPKEGPSILRIQQVVRGDSAAYFCASSWDTMSGELFFGEGSRLTVL.

The genes are TRBV6-2 or TRBV6-3 and TRBJ2-4; no reliable D call. The CDR3 has 18 amino acids. Germline V lookup: CDR1 MNHEY, CDR2 SVGEGT. V dropped 3 bases and J dropped 1 base, with 19 bases sitting between them. The CDR3 DNA sequence: TGTGCCAGCAGTTATGCGTCCGACTTCCTTATGGCCAAAAACATTCAGTACTTC. Translation gives CASSYASDFLMAKNIQYF.

The CDR3 region is CASRTTGQGDGYEQYF. For the CDR3, the DNA is TGTGCCAGCAGAACTACGGGACAGGGGGACGGGTACGAGCAGTACTTC. The chain joins TRBV28 to TRBJ2-7, with TRBD1 identical over 11 bases. Germline trimming cut 6 bases from V and 4 bases from J; bases unmatched to any gene: 11. The CDR3 sequence is 16 residues long. CDR1 and CDR2 from the germline V gene are MDHEN and SYDVKM. Looking up the rest from reference TRBV28 and TRBJ2-7 gives the full variable domain: DVKVTQSSRYLVKRTGEKVFLECVQDMDHENMFWYRQDPGLGLRLIYFSYDVKMKEKGDIPEGYSVSREKKERFSLILESASTNQTSMYLCASRTTGQGDGYEQYFGPGTRLTVT.

The chain has TRBV4-3 and TRBJ1-2, with D maybe TRBD1 (6 bases). The CDR3 consists of 16 residues. Trimming shortened V by 1 base and J by 5 bases, and 17 bases separated the two germline ends. CDR1 is LGHNA and CDR2 is YSLEER in the germline V gene. CDR3 DNA sequence: TGCGCCAGCAGCCAAGCCGAGGGGGGGAGGAGGTATGGCTACACCTTC. Translated: CASSQAEGGRRYGYTF.

V is TRBV5-1 and J is TRBJ2-7; D is ambiguous. The CDR3 runs 14 residues. Germline V gives CDR1 SGHRS, CDR2 YFSETQ. V was trimmed by 1 base and J by 5 bases, leaving 13 bases between them. The CDR3 nucleotides read TGCGCCAGCAGCTTGCGAGGATCATGGGACGAGCAGTACGTC. The encoded protein is CASSLRGSWDEQYV.

The chain couples TRBV18 to TRBJ2-1, with a weak D call TRBD1 (5 bases). The CDR3 length is 14 residues. Germline-derived CDR1 and CDR2 are KGHSH and LQKENI. Between the trimmed V and J ends, which lost 1 base and 5 bases, there was a span of 9 bases. In nucleotides, the CDR3 is TGTGCCAGCTCACCACAGGGGCTGGACAATGAGCAGTTCTTC. It translates to CASSPQGLDNEQFF.

This chain uses TRBV5-4 with TRBJ1-2, with 9 bases fitting TRBD1. V shed 0 bases, J shed 2 bases, and the junction held 8 bases outside the gene matches. Per germline, CDR1 SGHNT and CDR2 YYREEE (reference sequence). This CDR3 has 17 residues. The CDR3 protein is CASSLAPHRGPNYGYTF. Here the CDR3 DNA reads TGTGCCAGCAGCTTGGCCCCCCACAGGGGGCCCAACTATGGCTACACCTTC.